The sequence of this T cell receptor beta chain was determined in a study of T cells after yellow fever vaccination. CDR3 length equals 15 residues. Germline V CDR1 and CDR2: SQVTM, ANQGSEA. Trimming took off 4 bases at V and 6 bases at J, with 22 bases between the two ends. The study's findings and limits: Overlap between CD4 and CD8 compartments was detected for a small share of clonotypes. Post-booster samples contained most primary-vaccination clones (just under 98% CD4, almost 90% CD8).

In its sample, this clonotype was seen a few times. Its matching antigen is unknown. Using its own MiXCR run on the 5' RACE reads, TCRdb lists one record per CDR3 protein. The sample has 450,000 to 550,000 distinct CDR3 sequences, roughly a fifth seen once; the top ten hold roughly 13%. Sequenced material: PBMCs, taken 15 days after the yellow fever booster vaccination. This receptor was obtained from a man aged 25 to 40 who received the YFV17D yellow fever vaccine. V gene TRBV29-1 combines with J gene TRBJ2-7; maybe TRBD1 (6 bases). CDR3 sequence: CSVVVGDKGYGEQYF. For the CDR3, the DNA is TGCAGCGTTGTCGTAGGGGACAAGGGGTATGGCGAGCAGTACTTC.